This T cell receptor (beta chain) emerged from a study of control samples from healthy donors and cancer patients. CDR3 length: 16 amino acids. CDR1 is LGHDT, CDR2 YNNKEL, per germline (reference sequence). V lost 0 bases and J lost 1, with 13 bases in between. Assay used: immunoSEQ multiplex PCR; TCRdb lists only in-frame clones, some missing. Here the sample spans about 49,000 clones, 85% to 95% being singletons. This clone was observed a handful of times. Sequenced input: PBMCs. J is TRBJ2-7 and V is TRBV3-1 (or the pseudogene TRBV3-2); D is undetermined. This TCR was recovered from a man aged 25 to 40 with colorectal cancer. For the CDR3, the DNA is TGTGCCAGCAGCCAAGATGGCAAGGAAGGGTCCTACGAGCAGTACTTC. This translates into CASSQDGKEGSYEQYF.